This T cell receptor (beta chain) is from a study of blood T cells in healthy people across ages (dated by TCRdb to the mid-2010s). With respect to the entire study: In model experiments, roughly one uniquely barcoded TCR beta cDNA molecule per two T cells was captured by template switching. Age-related changes in TCR beta repertoire diversity were measured in the study by deep sequencing normalized with unique cDNA molecular identifiers. Donors of different ages were randomly distributed across sequencing lanes to avoid experimental bias. Four age groups were formed from the donors: young (average around 15 years), middle-aged (approximately 40), aged (approximately 60) and long-lived (about 75). For two donors (one aged 18 to 30 and one aged 80 or older), the study analyzed two additional independent replicas of 1 million unique cDNA reads from the same blood draw. What the study reported, not specific to this receptor: As age increased, observed TCR beta diversity per million T cells dropped in a roughly linear way, and a significant reduction was already evident by age around 41. Because donor CMV infection status was unknown, age-related changes in expanded clonotypes were potentially confounded. Estimates of total diversity based on one million sequenced T cells were considered lower bounds and underestimates. Because profiling used bulk unsorted PBMCs, naive and antigen-experienced compartments could not be compared conclusively. The percentage of naive T cells measured by flow cytometry correlated strongly with observed TCR beta diversity. The long-lived group showed more naive CD4+ T cells, fewer expanded clones and increased TCR diversity than the aged group, suggesting age selection.

The CDR3 has 17 amino acids, counting the end cysteine and phenylalanine. Solely the CDR3 DNA is kept, with 51 bases framed from the first base. V drops 2 bases and J drops 0 bases, leaving 19 bases in between. CDR1 is given as DFQATT and CDR2 as SNEGSKA, both from the germline V gene (reference sequence). The 40 or so donors, aged about 6 to 95 years, were systemically healthy Caucasian individuals from Russia. Each donor gave ten milliliters of peripheral blood, drawn into EDTA-treated Vacutainer tubes. Ficoll-Paque density-gradient centrifugation was used to isolate PBMCs, with at least 6 million per sample. Total RNA was extracted from PBMCs with Trizol reagent, with at least 6 micrograms obtained per sample. For every donor, flow cytometry on a PBMC aliquot measured the percentage of naive CD45RAhigh/CD27high T cells. Libraries came from 5' RACE. The sample was run on an Illumina HiSeq 2500. A second PCR of about 6 to 12 cycles was run with a J-beta primer mix and a sample-barcoded 5' primer. Each TCR beta cDNA molecule received a unique molecular identifier from a template-switch 5' adaptor carrying 12 random nucleotides. At least 3 million CDR3-containing paired-end reads were obtained from each sample. First-strand cDNA synthesis was performed from all RNA using the Mint cDNA synthesis kit, with priming by a TRBC-specific oligonucleotide. Following uracil-DNA glycosylase treatment, a first 18-cycle PCR with universal primers M1SS and BC2_uni_R was performed on all cDNA. The authors' pipeline ran thus. For normalization, 1 million high-quality reads were randomly selected from each sample, with every read carrying a distinct molecular identifier. Reads with shared molecular identifiers were discarded instead of being binned into consensus sequences. MiTCR, with a Q25 quality threshold and the strictest error-elimination algorithm, was used for CDR3 identification, clonotype clustering and error correction. A nonparametric unseen species model with Euler transformation was used to estimate a lower bound on total TCR beta diversity. In-frame beta chains were kept once TCRdb had trimmed the public reads at Q25 with fastp and called clones with MiXCR. Each entry is one CDR3 protein sequence, shown with its most common DNA and genes. For this entry, the V and J calls and clone size follow TCRdb and not the study's own pipeline. The sample yields fewer than 900,000 distinct CDR3 sequences; around 48% were counted once. The ten largest clones represent roughly 30% of the sample.

Remarks on this clonotype: This receptor's antigen is unknown. No base-level quality is on record; no much larger clone is a single base apart.

Recombination connected TRBV20-1 to TRBJ1-1, with no confident D gene call. The receptor was derived from an older woman in good health. The sample comprised blood. The DNA is TGCAGTGCTAGACAGGCAGAGAGACTTAACATGAACACTGAAGCTTTCTTT. Its amino acids are CSARQAERLNMNTEAFF.